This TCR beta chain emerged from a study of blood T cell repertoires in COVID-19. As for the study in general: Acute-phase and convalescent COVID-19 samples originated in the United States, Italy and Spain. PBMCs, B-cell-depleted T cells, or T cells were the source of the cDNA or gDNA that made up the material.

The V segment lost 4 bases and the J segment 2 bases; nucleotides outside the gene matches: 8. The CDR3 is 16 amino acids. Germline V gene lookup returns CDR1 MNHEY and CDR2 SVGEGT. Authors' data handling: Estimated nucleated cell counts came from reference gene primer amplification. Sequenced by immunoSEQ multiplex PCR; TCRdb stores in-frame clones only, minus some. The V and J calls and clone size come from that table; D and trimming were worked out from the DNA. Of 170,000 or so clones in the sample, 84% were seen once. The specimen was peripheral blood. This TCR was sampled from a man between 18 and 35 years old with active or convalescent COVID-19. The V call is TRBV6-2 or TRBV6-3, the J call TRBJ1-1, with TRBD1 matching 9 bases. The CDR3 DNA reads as TGTGCCAGCAGTTCCGGGACAGGGTTGACCAACACTGAAGCTTTCTTT. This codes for CASSSGTGLTNTEAFF.